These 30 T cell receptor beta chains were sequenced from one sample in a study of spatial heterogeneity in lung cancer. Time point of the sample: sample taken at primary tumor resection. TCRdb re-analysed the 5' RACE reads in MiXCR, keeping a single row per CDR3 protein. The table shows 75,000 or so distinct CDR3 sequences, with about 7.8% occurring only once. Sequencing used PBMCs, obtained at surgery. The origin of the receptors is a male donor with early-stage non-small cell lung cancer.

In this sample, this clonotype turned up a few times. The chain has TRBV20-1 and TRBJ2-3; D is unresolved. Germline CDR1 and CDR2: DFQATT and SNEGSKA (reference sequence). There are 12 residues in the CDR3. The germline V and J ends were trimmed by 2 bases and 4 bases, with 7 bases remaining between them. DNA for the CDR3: TGCAGTGCTAGAAAACCCCCAGATACGCAGTATTTT. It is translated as CSARKPPDTQYF.

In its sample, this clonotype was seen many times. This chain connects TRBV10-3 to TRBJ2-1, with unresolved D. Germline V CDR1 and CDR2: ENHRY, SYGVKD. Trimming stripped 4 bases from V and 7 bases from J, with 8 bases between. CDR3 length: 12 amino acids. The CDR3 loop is CAISGMVNEQFF. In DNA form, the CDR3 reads TGTGCCATCAGTGGAATGGTGAATGAGCAGTTCTTC.

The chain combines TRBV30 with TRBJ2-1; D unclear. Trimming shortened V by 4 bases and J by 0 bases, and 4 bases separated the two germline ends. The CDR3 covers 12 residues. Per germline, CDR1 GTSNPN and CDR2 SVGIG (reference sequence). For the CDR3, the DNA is TGTGCCTGGACCAGCTCCTACAATGAGCAGTTCTTC. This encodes CAWTSSYNEQFF.

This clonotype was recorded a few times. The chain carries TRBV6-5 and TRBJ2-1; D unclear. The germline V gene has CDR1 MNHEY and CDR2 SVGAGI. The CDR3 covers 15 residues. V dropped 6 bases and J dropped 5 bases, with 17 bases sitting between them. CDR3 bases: TGTGCCAGCAGAACTCGCGATCGGCTCCACAATGAGCAGTTCTTC. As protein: CASRTRDRLHNEQFF.

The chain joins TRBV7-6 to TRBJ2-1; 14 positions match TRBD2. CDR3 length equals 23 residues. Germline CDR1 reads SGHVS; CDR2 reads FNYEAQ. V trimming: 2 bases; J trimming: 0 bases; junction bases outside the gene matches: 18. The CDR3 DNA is TGTGCCAGCAGCTTACTGATCCCCCCGGGACTAGCGGGAGATCCGGGCTCCTACAATGAGCAGTTCTTC. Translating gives CASSLLIPPGLAGDPGSYNEQFF.

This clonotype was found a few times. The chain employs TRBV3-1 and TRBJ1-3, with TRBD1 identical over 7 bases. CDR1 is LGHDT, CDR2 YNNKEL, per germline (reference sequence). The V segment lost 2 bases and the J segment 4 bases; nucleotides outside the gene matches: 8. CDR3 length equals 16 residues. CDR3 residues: CASSQNPTGPGNTIYF. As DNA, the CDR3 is TGTGCCAGCAGCCAAAACCCGACAGGGCCAGGAAACACCATATATTTT.

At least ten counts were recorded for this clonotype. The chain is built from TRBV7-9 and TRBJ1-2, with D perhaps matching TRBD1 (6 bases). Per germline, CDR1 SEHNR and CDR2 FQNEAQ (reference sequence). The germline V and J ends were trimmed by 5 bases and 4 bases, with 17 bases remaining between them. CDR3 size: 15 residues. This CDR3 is CASSPGDTRIYGYTF. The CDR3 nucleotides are TGTGCCAGCAGCCCAGGGGATACAAGGATCTATGGCTACACCTTC.

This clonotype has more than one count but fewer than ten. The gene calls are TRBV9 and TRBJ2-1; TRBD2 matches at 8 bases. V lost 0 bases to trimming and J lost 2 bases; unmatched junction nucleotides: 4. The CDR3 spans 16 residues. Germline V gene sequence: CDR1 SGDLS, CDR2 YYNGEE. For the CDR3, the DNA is TGTGCCAGCAGCGTAGGAGGTAGCGGGGCCTACAATGAGCAGTTCTTC. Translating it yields CASSVGGSGAYNEQFF. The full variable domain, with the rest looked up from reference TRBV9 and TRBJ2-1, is DSGVTQTPKHLITATGQRVTLRCSPRSGDLSVYWYQQSLDQGLQFLIQYYNGEERAKGNILERFSAQQFPDLHSELNLSSLELGDSALYFCASSVGGSGAYNEQFFGPGTRLTVL.

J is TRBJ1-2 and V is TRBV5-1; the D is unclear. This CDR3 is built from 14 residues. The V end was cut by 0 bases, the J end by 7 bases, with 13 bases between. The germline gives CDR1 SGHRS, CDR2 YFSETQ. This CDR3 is CASSLASAGGGYTF. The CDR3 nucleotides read TGCGCCAGCAGCTTGGCGTCAGCCGGTGGTGGCTACACCTTC.

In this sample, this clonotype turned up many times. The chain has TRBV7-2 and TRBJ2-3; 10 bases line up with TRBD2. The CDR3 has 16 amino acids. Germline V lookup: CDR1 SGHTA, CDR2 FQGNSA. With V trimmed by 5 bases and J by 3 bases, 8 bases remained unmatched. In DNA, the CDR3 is TGTGCCAGCAGCCCCGGTAGCGGGAGGTCGACAGATACGCAGTATTTT. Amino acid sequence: CASSPGSGRSTDTQYF.

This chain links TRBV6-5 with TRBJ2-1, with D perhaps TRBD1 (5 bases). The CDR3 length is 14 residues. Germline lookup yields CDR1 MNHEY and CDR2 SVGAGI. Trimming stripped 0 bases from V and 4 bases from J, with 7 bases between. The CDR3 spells CASSYSNRYNEQFF. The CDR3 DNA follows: TGTGCCAGCAGTTACTCGAACAGGTACAATGAGCAGTTCTTC.

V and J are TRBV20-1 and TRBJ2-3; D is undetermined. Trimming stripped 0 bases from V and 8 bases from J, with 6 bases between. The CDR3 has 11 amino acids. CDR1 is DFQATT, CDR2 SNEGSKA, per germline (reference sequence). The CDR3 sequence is CSARDPSTQYF. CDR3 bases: TGCAGTGCTAGAGATCCCAGTACGCAGTATTTT.

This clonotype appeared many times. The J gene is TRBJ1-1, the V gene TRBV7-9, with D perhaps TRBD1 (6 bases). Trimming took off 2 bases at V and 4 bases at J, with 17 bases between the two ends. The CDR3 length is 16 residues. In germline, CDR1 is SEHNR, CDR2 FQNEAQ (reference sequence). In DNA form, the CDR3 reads TGTGCCAGCAGCTTACCGATACCGGGGGCATCCACTGAAGCTTTCTTT. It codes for CASSLPIPGASTEAFF. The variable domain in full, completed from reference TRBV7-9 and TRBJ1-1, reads DTGVSQNPRHKITKRGQNVTFRCDPISEHNRLYWYRQTLGQGPEFLTYFQNEAQLEKSRLLSDRFSAERPKGSFSTLEIQRTEQGDSAMYLCASSLPIPGASTEAFFGQGTRLTVV.

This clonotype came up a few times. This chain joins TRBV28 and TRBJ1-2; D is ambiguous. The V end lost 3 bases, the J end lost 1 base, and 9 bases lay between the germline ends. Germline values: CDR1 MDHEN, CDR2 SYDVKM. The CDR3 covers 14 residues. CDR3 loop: CASSFVQLNYGYTF. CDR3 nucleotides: TGTGCCAGCAGTTTTGTCCAGCTTAACTATGGCTACACCTTC.

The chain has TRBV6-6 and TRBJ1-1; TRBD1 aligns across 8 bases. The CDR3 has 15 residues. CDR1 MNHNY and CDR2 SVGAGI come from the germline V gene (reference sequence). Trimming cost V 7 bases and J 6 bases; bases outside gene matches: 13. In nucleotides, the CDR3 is TGTGCCAGCACCCGGACAGGGTTAGAAAAGGCTGAAGCTTTCTTT. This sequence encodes CASTRTGLEKAEAFF.

The CDR3 is CASSGGLAVLYEQYF. The CDR3 DNA reads TGCGCCAGCAGTGGCGGACTAGCGGTTCTCTACGAGCAGTACTTC. The chain has TRBV10-2 and TRBJ2-7; TRBD2 agrees at 10 bases. With 4 bases clipped from V and 3 bases from J, the junction kept 6 bases outside the gene matches. The CDR3 spans 15 residues. In germline, CDR1 is WSHSY, CDR2 SAAADI.

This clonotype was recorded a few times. In nucleotides, the CDR3 is TGCAGTGCTCCGGGACAGCATAATTCACCCCTCCACTTT. This codes for CSAPGQHNSPLHF. The gene calls are TRBV20-1 and TRBJ1-6; 7 nucleotides agree with TRBD1. Germline CDR1 DFQATT, CDR2 SNEGSKA (reference sequence). J was trimmed by 5 bases and V by 5 bases; bases with no gene match: 3. The CDR3 length is 13 residues.

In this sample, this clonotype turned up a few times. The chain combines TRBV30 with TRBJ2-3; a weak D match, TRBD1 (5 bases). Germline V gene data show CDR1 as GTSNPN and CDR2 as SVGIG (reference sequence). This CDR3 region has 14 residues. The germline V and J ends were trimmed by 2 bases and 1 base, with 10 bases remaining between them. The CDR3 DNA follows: TGTGCCTGGAGTAGGGGTCTTGGCACAGATACGCAGTATTTT. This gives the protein CAWSRGLGTDTQYF.

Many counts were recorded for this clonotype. The CDR3 DNA reads TGTGCCAGCAGCCGCGGACTGGGGTCTGTGAGCACTGAAGCTTTCTTT. This encodes CASSRGLGSVSTEAFF. This chain links TRBV9 with TRBJ1-1; D unresolved. The CDR3 spans 16 residues. CDR1 and CDR2 from the germline V gene are SGDLS and YYNGEE. The V end was cut by 4 bases, the J end by 4 bases, with 20 bases between. The variable domain in full, completed from reference TRBV9 and TRBJ1-1, reads DSGVTQTPKHLITATGQRVTLRCSPRSGDLSVYWYQQSLDQGLQFLIQYYNGEERAKGNILERFSAQQFPDLHSELNLSSLELGDSALYFCASSRGLGSVSTEAFFGQGTRLTVV.

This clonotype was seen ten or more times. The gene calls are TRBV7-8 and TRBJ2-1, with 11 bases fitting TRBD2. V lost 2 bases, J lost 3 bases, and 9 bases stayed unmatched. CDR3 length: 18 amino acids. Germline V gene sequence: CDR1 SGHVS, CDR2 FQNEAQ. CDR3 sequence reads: CASSLQLAGGDLYNEQFF. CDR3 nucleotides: TGTGCCAGCAGCTTACAGCTAGCGGGAGGCGACCTCTACAATGAGCAGTTCTTC. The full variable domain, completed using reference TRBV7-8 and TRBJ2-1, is GAGVSQSPRYKVAKRGQDVALRCDPISGHVSLFWYQQALGQGPEFLTYFQNEAQLDKSGLPSDRFFAERPEGSVSTLKIQRTQQEDSAVYLCASSLQLAGGDLYNEQFFGPGTRLTVL.

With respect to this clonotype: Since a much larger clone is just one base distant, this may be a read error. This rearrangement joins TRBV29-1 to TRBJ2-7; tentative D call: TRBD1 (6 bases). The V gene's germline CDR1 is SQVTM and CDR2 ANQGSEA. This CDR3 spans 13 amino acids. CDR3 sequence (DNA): TGCAGCGATGAAGGGCAGGGGAACTACGAGCAGTACTTC. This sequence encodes CSDEGQGNYEQYF.

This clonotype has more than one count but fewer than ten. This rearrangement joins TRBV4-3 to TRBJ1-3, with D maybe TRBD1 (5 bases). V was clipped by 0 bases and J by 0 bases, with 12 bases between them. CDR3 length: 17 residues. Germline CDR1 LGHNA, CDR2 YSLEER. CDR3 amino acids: CASSQDWGGASGNTIYF. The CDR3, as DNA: TGCGCCAGCAGCCAAGATTGGGGGGGAGCCTCTGGAAACACCATATATTTT.

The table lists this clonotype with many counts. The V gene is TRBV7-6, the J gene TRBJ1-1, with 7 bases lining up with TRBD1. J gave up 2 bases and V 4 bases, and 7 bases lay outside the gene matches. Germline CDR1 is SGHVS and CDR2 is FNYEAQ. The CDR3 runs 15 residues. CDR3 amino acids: CASSSVRGSNTEAFF. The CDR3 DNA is TGTGCCAGCAGCTCAGTCAGGGGGTCCAACACTGAAGCTTTCTTT.

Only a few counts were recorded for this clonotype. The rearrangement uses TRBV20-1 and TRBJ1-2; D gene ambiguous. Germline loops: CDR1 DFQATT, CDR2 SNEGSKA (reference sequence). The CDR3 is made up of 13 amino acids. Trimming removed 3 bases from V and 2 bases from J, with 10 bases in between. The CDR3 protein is CSASPYGNYGYTF. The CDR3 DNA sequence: TGCAGTGCTAGTCCCTACGGCAACTATGGCTACACCTTC.

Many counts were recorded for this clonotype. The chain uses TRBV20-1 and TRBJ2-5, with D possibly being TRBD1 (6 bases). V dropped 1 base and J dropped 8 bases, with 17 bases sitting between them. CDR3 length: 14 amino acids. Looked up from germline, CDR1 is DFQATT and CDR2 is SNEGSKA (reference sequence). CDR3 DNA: TGCAGTGCTAGAGCTTATCAGGGGAGAGGCACCCAGTACTTC. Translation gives CSARAYQGRGTQYF.

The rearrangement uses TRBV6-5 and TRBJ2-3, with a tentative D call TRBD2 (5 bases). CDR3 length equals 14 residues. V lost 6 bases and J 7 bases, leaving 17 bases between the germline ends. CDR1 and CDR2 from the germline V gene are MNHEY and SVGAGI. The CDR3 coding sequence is TGTGCCAGCAGGTCCCGAGGGAGTAAGAATACGCAGTATTTT. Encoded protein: CASRSRGSKNTQYF.

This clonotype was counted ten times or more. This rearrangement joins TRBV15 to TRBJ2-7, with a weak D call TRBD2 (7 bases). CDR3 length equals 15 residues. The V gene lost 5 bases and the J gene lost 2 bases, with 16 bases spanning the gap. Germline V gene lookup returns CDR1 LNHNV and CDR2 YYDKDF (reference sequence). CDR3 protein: CATSPMGGQAYEQYF. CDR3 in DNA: TGTGCCACCAGCCCGATGGGGGGGCAGGCCTACGAGCAGTACTTC.

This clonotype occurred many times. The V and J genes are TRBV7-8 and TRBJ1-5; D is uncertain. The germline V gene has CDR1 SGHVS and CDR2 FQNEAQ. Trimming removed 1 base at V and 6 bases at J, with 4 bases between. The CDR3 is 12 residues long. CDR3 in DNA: TGTGCCAGCAGCTTAGTTGGTCAGCCCCAGCATTTT. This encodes CASSLVGQPQHF.

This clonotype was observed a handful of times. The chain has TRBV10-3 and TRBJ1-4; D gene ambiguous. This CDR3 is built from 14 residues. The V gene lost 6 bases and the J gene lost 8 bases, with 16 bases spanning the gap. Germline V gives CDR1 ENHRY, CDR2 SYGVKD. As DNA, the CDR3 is TGTGCCATCAGCATGGACTGGTCGGAAGAAAAACTGTTTTTT. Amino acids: CAISMDWSEEKLFF.

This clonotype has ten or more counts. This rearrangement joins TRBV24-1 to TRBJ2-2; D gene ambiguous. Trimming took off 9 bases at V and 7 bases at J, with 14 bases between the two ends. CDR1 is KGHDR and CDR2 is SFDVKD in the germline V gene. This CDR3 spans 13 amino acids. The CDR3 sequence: CATALDGFGELFF. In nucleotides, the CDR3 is TGTGCCACCGCCCTGGACGGATTCGGGGAGCTGTTTTTT.